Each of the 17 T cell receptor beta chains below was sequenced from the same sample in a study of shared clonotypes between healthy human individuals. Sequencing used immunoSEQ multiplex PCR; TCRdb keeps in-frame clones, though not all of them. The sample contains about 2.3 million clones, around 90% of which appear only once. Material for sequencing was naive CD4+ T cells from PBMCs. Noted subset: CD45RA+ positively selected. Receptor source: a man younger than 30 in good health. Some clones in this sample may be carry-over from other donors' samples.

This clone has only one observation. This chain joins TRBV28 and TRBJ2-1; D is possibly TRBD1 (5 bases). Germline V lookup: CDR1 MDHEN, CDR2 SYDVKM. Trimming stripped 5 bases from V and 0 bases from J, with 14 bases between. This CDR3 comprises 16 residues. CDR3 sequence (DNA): TGTGCCAGCAGTGGCCCGGGCAGGGCCTCCTACAATGAGCAGTTCTTC. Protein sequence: CASSGPGRASYNEQFF.

CDR3 sequence (DNA): TGTGCCAGCACCCCCCCGGGGGCTAAAAACATTCAGTACTTC. Protein: CASTPPGAKNIQYF. The chain recombines TRBV28 with TRBJ2-4; either TRBD1 or TRBD2 may supply D (6 bases each). Per germline, CDR1 MDHEN and CDR2 SYDVKM. This CDR3 is 14 amino acids long. With 7 bases removed from V and 4 bases from J, the gap between germline ends came to 14 bases.

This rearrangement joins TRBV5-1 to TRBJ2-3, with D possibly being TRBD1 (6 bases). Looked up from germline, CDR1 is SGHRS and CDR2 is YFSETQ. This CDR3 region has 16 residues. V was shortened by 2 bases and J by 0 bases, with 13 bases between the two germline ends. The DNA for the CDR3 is TGCGCCAGCAGCTTTCGACAGGCCCCTAGCACAGATACGCAGTATTTT. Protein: CASSFRQAPSTDTQYF.

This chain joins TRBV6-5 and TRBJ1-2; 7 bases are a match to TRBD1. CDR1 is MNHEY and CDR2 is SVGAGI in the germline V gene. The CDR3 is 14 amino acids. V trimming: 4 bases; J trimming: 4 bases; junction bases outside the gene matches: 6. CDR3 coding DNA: TGTGCCAGCAGTTCGCAGGGACAGTTCTATGGCTACACCTTC. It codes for CASSSQGQFYGYTF.

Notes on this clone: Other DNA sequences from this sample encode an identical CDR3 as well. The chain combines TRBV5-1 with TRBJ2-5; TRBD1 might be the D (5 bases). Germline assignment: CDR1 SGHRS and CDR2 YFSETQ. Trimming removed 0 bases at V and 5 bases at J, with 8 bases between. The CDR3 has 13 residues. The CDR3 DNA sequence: TGCGCCAGCAGCTTGGTTGGGGCTGAGACCCAGTACTTC. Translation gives CASSLVGAETQYF. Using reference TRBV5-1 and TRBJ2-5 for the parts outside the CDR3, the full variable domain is KAGVTQTPRYLIKTRGQQVTLSCSPISGHRSVSWYQQTPGQGLQFLFEYFSETQRNKGNFPGRFSGRQFSNSRSEMNVSTLELGDSALYLCASSLVGAETQYFGPGTRLLVL.

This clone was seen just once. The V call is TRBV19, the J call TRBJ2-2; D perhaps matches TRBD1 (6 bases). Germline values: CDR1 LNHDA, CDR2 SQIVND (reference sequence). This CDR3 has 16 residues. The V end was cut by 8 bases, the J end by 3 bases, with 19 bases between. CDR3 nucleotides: TGTGCCAGTCGGCGACTACAGGGTCGGGACACCGGGGAGCTGTTTTTT. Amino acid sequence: CASRRLQGRDTGELFF.

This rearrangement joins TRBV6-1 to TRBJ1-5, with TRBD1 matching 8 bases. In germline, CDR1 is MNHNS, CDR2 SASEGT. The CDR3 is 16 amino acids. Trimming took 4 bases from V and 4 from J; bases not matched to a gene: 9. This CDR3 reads CASSARDRGRNQPQHF. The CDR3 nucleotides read TGTGCCAGCAGTGCCCGAGACAGGGGTAGGAATCAGCCCCAGCATTTT.

As DNA, the CDR3 is TGTGCCAGCTCCTCCGACGGGGGGCCTGGAAACACCATATATTTT. This gives the protein CASSSDGGPGNTIYF. This rearrangement joins TRBV18 to TRBJ1-3; D may be TRBD1 (6 bases). V lost 6 bases and J lost 2, with 14 bases in between. The V gene's germline CDR1 is KGHSH and CDR2 LQKENI. The CDR3 is 15 amino acids.

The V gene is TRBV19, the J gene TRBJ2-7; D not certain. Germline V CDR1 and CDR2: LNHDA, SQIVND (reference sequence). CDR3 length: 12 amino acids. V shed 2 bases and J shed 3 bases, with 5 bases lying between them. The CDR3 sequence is CASSINGYEQYF. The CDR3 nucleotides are TGTGCCAGTAGTATAAACGGCTACGAGCAGTACTTC. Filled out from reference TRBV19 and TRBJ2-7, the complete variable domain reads DGGITQSPKYLFRKEGQNVTLSCEQNLNHDAMYWYRQDPGQGLRLIYYSQIVNDFQKGDIAEGYSVSREKKESFPLTVTSAQKNPTAFYLCASSINGYEQYFGPGTRLTVT.

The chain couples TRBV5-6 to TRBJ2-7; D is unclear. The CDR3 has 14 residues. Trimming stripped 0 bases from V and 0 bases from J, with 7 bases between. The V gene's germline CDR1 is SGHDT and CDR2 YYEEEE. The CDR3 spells CASSLGRNSYEQYF. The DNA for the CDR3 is TGTGCCAGCAGCTTGGGCAGAAACTCCTACGAGCAGTACTTC.

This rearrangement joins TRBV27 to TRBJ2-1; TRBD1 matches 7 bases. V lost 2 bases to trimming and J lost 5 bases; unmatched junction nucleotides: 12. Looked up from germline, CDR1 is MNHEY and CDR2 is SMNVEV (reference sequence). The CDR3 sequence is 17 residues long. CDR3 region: CASSLGSVTGLNNEQFF. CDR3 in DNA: TGTGCCAGCAGTTTAGGCTCTGTGACAGGGCTTAACAATGAGCAGTTCTTC.

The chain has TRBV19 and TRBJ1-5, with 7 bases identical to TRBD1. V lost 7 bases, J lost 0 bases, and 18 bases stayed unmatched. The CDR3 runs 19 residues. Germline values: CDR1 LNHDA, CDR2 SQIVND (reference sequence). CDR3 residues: CASKGRDSRRRYSNQPQHF. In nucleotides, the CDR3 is TGTGCCAGTAAGGGGAGGGACAGCCGGAGGAGATATAGCAATCAGCCCCAGCATTTT.

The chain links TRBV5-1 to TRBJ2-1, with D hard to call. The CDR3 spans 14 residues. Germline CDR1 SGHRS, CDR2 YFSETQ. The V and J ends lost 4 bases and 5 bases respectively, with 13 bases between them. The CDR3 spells CASSPTDEDNEQFF. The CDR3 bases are TGCGCCAGCAGCCCTACCGATGAAGACAATGAGCAGTTCTTC.

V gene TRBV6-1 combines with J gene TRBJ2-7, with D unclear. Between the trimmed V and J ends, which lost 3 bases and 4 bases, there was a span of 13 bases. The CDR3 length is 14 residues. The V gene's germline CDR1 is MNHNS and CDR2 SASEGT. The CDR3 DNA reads TGTGCCAGCAGTGAGTCCGGGCCCGCATACGAGCAGTACTTC. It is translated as CASSESGPAYEQYF.

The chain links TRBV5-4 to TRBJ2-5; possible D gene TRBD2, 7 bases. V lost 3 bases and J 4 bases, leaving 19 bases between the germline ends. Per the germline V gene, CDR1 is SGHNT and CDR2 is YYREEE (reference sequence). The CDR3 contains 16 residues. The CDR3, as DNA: TGTGCCAGCAGCTCCACTACGGGGGGCAGGGGAGAGACCCAGTACTTC. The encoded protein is CASSSTTGGRGETQYF. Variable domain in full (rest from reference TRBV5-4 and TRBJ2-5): ETGVTQSPTHLIKTRGQQVTLRCSSQSGHNTVSWYQQALGQGPQFIFQYYREEENGRGNFPPRFSGLQFPNYSSELNVNALELDDSALYLCASSSTTGGRGETQYFGPGTRLLVL.

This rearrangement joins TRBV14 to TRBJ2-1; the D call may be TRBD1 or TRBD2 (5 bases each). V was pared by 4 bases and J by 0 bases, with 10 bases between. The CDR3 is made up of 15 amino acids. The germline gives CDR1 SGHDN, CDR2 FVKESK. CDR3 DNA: TGTGCCAGCAGCCGTCCAGGGAGCTCCTACAATGAGCAGTTCTTC. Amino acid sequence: CASSRPGSSYNEQFF.

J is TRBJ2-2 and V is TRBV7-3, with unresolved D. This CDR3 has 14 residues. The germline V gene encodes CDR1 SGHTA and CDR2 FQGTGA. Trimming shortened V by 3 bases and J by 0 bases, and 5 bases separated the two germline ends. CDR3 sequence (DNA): TGTGCCAGCAGCTTCAGCTCGAACACCGGGGAGCTGTTTTTT. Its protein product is CASSFSSNTGELFF.